This TCR beta chain stems from a study of T cells after yellow fever vaccination. Study summary: Preparation of fractions with low cell numbers was performed using SMART-Seq v4 Ultra Low Input.

This clonotype has a handful of counts. MiXCR was run by TCRdb on the 5' RACE reads, yielding one entry per CDR3 protein. The data show some 160,000 distinct CDR3 sequences, roughly 8.8% seen once. V gave up 8 bases and J gave up 4 bases, with 6 bases separating them. The length of the CDR3 is 12 residues. CDR1 is MNHEY and CDR2 is SVGAGI in the germline V gene. This sequence was found in a man aged 18-30 years who received the YFV17D yellow fever vaccine. The sequencing used CD8+ T cells sorted from PBMCs, collected 45 days after the yellow fever booster vaccination. This chain connects TRBV6-5 to TRBJ2-6; D remains ambiguous. CDR3: CASAAGANVLTF. For the CDR3, the DNA is TGTGCCAGCGCGGCCGGGGCCAACGTCCTGACTTTC.